One sample yielded the 13 T cell receptor beta chains listed below, sequenced in a study of blood T cell repertoires in COVID-19. Repertoires were generated with immunoSEQ multiplex PCR, while TCRdb's copy carries only in-frame clones and drops some. The sample shows approximately 300,000 clones, about nine tenths of them seen only once. The specimen was peripheral blood. Source of these receptors: a woman in her 30s with COVID-19, enrolled during active disease.

CDR3 in DNA: TGTGCCAGCAGCCTAAAGGGGGCGCGCACTGAAGCTTTCTTT. It specifies CASSLKGARTEAFF. The V call is TRBV27, the J call TRBJ1-1; 7 positions agree with TRBD1. V gave up 6 bases and J gave up 4 bases; unmatched junction bases: 8. This CDR3 contains 14 residues. In germline, CDR1 is MNHEY, CDR2 SMNVEV (reference sequence).

V and J are TRBV18 and TRBJ2-7, with D tentatively TRBD2 (7 bases). The V and J ends lost 4 bases and 5 bases respectively, with 18 bases between them. In germline, CDR1 is KGHSH, CDR2 LQKENI. The CDR3 extends over 15 amino acids. As DNA, the CDR3 is TGTGCCAGCTCACAGGGTGCCAGGGGAGGGGACGAGCAGTACTTC. Translated, it gives CASSQGARGGDEQYF.

Concerning this clone itself: One end of the junction fails to match germline, which may point to a read error. The J gene is TRBJ1-2, the V gene TRBV19, with 9 bases lining up with TRBD1. CDR1 LNHDA and CDR2 SQIVND come from the germline V gene (reference sequence). CDR3 length equals 10 residues. The DNA for the CDR3 is TGTGCCGGCGGGACAGGGCAAATCATCTTC. It yields the protein CAGGTGQIIF.

This clone has only a few counts. The rearrangement joins TRBV4-3 to TRBJ1-6, with a weak D call TRBD1 (5 bases). This CDR3 spans 16 amino acids. The V end lost 4 bases, the J end lost 7 bases, and 17 bases lay between the germline ends. Germline V gene sequence: CDR1 LGHNA, CDR2 YSLEER. For the CDR3, the DNA is TGCGCCAGCAGCCCCGACCAGGCAGGGCGAAATTCACCCCTCCACTTT. Translated: CASSPDQAGRNSPLHF.

The rearrangement uses TRBV2 and TRBJ1-4, with 9 positions matching TRBD1. This CDR3 has 15 residues. Germline assignment: CDR1 SNHLY and CDR2 FYNNEI. Trimming at V came to 4 bases and at J to 8 bases, leaving 8 bases not matched to a gene. The CDR3 spells CASSVGQGALEKLFF. CDR3 nucleotide sequence: TGTGCCAGCAGTGTGGGACAGGGTGCGTTAGAAAAACTGTTTTTT. The whole variable domain, filled in from reference TRBV2 and TRBJ1-4, reads EPEVTQTPSHQVTQMGQEVILRCVPISNHLYFYWYRQILGQKVEFLVSFYNNEISEKSEIFDDQFSVERPDGSNFTLKIRSTKLEDSAMYFCASSVGQGALEKLFFGSGTQLSVL.

This clone was seen once. Other DNA sequences in the same sample also yield this CDR3. The chain is built from TRBV7-9 and TRBJ2-5, with a weak D call TRBD2 (6 bases). V was pared by 5 bases and J by 1 base, with 11 bases between. This CDR3 spans 14 amino acids. CDR1 and CDR2 (germline): SEHNR, FQNEAQ (reference sequence). Here the CDR3 reads CASSPGGGQETQYF. The CDR3 coding sequence is TGTGCCAGCAGCCCCGGGGGAGGCCAAGAGACCCAGTACTTC.

The genes are TRBV7-9 and TRBJ2-3, with TRBD2 identical over 8 bases. The CDR3 covers 15 residues. Germline loops: CDR1 SEHNR, CDR2 FQNEAQ (reference sequence). V gave up 5 bases and J gave up 6 bases; unmatched junction bases: 10. The DNA for the CDR3 is TGTGCCAGCAGCCAGATAGCGGGATCAGCGGATACGCAGTATTTT. Its protein product is CASSQIAGSADTQYF.

V usage is TRBV4-3 and J usage is TRBJ1-6, with 7 bases that match TRBD1. V lost 4 bases to trimming and J lost 5 bases; unmatched junction nucleotides: 5. The V gene's germline CDR1 is LGHNA and CDR2 YSLEER. The length of the CDR3 is 15 residues. CDR3 in amino acids: CASSRAQGNNSPLHF. DNA of the CDR3: TGCGCCAGCAGCCGGGCACAGGGGAATAATTCACCCCTCCACTTT.

The V and J genes are TRBV6-5 and TRBJ2-7; perhaps TRBD2 as D (5 bases). This CDR3 has 14 amino acids. Germline CDR1 MNHEY, CDR2 SVGAGI. Trimming left V 6 bases short and J 4 bases short, with 16 bases between. CDR3 loop: CASRHPSSPYEQYF. CDR3 coding DNA: TGTGCCAGCAGGCACCCCTCTAGCCCTTACGAGCAGTACTTC.

This chain uses TRBV5-5 with TRBJ2-3; 7 nucleotides agree with TRBD1. CDR1 is SGHKS and CDR2 is YYEKEE in the germline V gene (reference sequence). The CDR3 extends over 15 amino acids. The trim removed 4 bases at V and 4 bases at J, leaving 9 bases unmatched. CDR3 region: CASSDGPGTADTQYF. DNA for the CDR3: TGTGCCAGCAGCGACGGACCTGGGACAGCAGATACGCAGTATTTT.

This sequence joins TRBV6-5 and TRBJ1-5; TRBD1 is a possible D gene (6 bases). Germline CDR1 and CDR2: MNHEY and SVGAGI. The CDR3 is 13 amino acids. The V end lost 7 bases, the J end lost 2 bases, and 9 bases lay between the germline ends. The CDR3 region is CASKHRGNQPQHF. Here the CDR3 DNA reads TGTGCCAGCAAGCACAGGGGCAATCAGCCCCAGCATTTT.

V usage is TRBV19 and J usage is TRBJ1-2, with a tentative D call TRBD1 (5 bases). The CDR3 spans 14 residues. Trimming removed 5 bases at V and 4 bases at J, with 14 bases between. The V gene's germline CDR1 is LNHDA and CDR2 SQIVND (reference sequence). Here the CDR3 DNA reads TGTGCCAGTAGTTCACAGGACACTATCTATGGCTACACCTTC. This codes for CASSSQDTIYGYTF.

J is TRBJ1-4 and V is TRBV2, with D maybe TRBD1 (5 bases). CDR1 is SNHLY, CDR2 FYNNEI, per germline. V lost 6 bases and J 4 bases, leaving 9 bases between the germline ends. The CDR3 runs to 13 residues. This CDR3 reads CASRTGDNEKLFF. The CDR3 bases are TGTGCCAGCAGAACAGGAGATAATGAAAAACTGTTTTTT.